This TCR beta chain stems from a study of vaccination effects on CD4 cells after COVID-19. With the ViraFEST assay, the study expanded antigen-specific CD4+ T cells using viral peptide pools, then sequenced them. When roughly eleven days of culture had elapsed, CD4+ T cells were isolated. None of these healthy vaccinees had been infected with SARS-CoV-2 before vaccination. IL-2 medium took the place of half the medium on both days 3 and 7. As to this clone: Its antigen is still unknown.

Clones were read by immunoSEQ multiplex PCR, and TCRdb kept only the in-frame ones, dropping some. Of approximately 40,000 clones listed, roughly 70% are singletons. CDR1 and CDR2 from the germline V gene are SGHRS and YFSETQ. J lost 8 bases, V lost 0 bases, and 1 base had no gene match. The CDR3 extends over 13 amino acids. Study-wide points: Of the vaccine-induced clones from healthy vaccinees, merely 1 of 255 recognized common cold coronaviruses as well.

The chain joins TRBV5-1 to TRBJ2-1, with TRBD1 matching 8 bases. The sample in question was CD4+ T cells from PBMCs cultured with SARS-CoV-2 spike peptides, obtained before COVID-19 vaccination. The sequence came from a human donor who received a COVID-19 vaccine. The CDR3 nucleotides are TGCGCCAGCAGCTTGGACAGGGGGTATGAGCAGTTCTTC. It is translated as CASSLDRGYEQFF.